This T cell receptor beta chain derives from a study of monozygotic twins with inflammatory bowel disease. Blood (roughly 2.3 ml) was collected from every donor individually. Whole-blood RNA isolation (total RNA) proceeded without T cell sorting. CDR3 length equals 15 residues. Looked up from germline, CDR1 is MDHEN and CDR2 is SYDVKM. From 3,500 to 4,500 ng of total RNA, each TCR library was prepared. A 6-nucleotide sample barcode was carried by the UMIs, which template switching added. Using the 5' RACE reads, TCRdb records one entry per CDR3 protein without DNA. The table lists roughly 160,000 distinct CDR3 sequences.

The sequence came from a human donor with ulcerative colitis or Crohn's disease, or a healthy co-twin of an affected twin (not recorded which). The specimen sequenced was blood. The rearrangement links TRBV28 to TRBJ2-7. The CDR3 reads CASSENTYSSYEQYF.